This T cell receptor beta chain was sequenced during a study of response to subunit inactivated influenza vaccine. This CDR3 has 15 residues. Germline V CDR1 and CDR2: LGHDT, YNNKEL (reference sequence). Trimming cost V 3 bases and J 4 bases, with 13 bases left between them. In TCRdb, the RT-PCR reads were re-called with MiXCR into one record per CDR3 protein. The top ten clones hold 26% of a sample with about 190,000 distinct CDR3 sequences, around 15% of them seen once. The sequencing here drew on CD8+ T cells sorted from PBMCs, taken around 5 days after vaccination. This TCR came from a man in his fifties who received an inactivated influenza vaccine. This chain uses TRBV3-1 with TRBJ1-3; D is uncertain. CDR3: CASSQVDSEGNTIYF. The DNA for the CDR3 is TGTGCCAGCAGCCAGGTCGACTCTGAGGGAAACACCATATATTTT. Full variable domain (outside the CDR3, taken from reference TRBV3-1 and TRBJ1-3): DTAVSQTPKYLVTQMGNDKSIKCEQNLGHDTMYWYKQDSKKFLKIMFSYNNKELIINETVPNRFSPKSPDKAHLNLHINSLELGDSAVYFCASSQVDSEGNTIYFGEGSWLTVV.